This T cell receptor (beta chain) was sequenced in a study of T cell changes during pregnancy in multiple sclerosis. The CDR3 extends over 16 amino acids. The repertoire was sequenced with immunoSEQ multiplex PCR; TCRdb's copy has only in-frame clones and lacks some. The sample records 90,000 to 120,000 clones, 90% to 95% being singletons. The chain uses TRBV21-1 and TRBJ2-7; TRBD2, the D gene given by the table, was not confirmed from the DNA. TRBV21-1 is an annotated pseudogene. This specimen consisted of peripheral blood, obtained before pregnancy. This sequence was found in a female donor with multiple sclerosis, enrolled in a pregnancy study. For the CDR3, the DNA is TGTGCCAGCAGCAAAGCGCGGGGGGGAGGGACCTACGAGCAGTACTTC. Its translation is CASSKARGGGTYEQYF.